The sequence of this T cell receptor beta chain was determined in a study of shared clonotypes between healthy human individuals. About the research overall: The study enrolled a couple of women and a few men aged 18 to 49.

CD45RO-negative, CCR7-selected cells formed the naive CD8 fraction, which excluded terminally differentiated effector memory CD45RA+ cells. Researchers divided each subset's genomic DNA evenly across several immunoSEQ plates. Repertoires were generated with immunoSEQ multiplex PCR, while TCRdb's copy carries only in-frame clones and drops some. This sample has about 1,900,000 clones, with approximately 94% found just once. This clone has just one count. This sample includes further DNA sequences coding for the same CDR3. The CDR3 has 14 amino acids. V lost 0 bases to trimming and J lost 2 bases, with 8 bases between them. CDR1 and CDR2 from the germline V gene are PRHDT and FYEKMQ (reference sequence).

This sequence was found in a man aged 18 to 30 in good health. The chain has TRBV13 and TRBJ2-7; D ambiguous. Sequencing used naive CD8+ T cells sorted from blood. The CDR3 region has the DNA TGTGCCAGCAGCTTAGGGCTAGTTCCCTACGAGCAGTACTTC. Protein: CASSLGLVPYEQYF.